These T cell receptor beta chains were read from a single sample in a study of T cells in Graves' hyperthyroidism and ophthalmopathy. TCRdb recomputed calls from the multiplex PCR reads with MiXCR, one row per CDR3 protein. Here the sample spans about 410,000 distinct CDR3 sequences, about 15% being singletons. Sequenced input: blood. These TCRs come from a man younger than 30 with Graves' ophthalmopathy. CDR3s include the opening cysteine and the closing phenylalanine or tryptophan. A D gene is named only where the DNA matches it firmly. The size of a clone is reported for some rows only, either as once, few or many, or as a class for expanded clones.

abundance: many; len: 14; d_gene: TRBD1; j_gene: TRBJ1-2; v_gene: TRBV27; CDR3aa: CASSQRQGVYGYTF; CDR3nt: TGTGCCAGCAGTCAAAGACAGGGTGTCTATGGCTACACCTTC
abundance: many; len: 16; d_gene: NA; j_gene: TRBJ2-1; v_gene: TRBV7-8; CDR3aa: CASSLEAFKPYNEQFF; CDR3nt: TGTGCCAGCAGCTTAGAGGCGTTTAAGCCCTACAATGAGCAGTTCTTC
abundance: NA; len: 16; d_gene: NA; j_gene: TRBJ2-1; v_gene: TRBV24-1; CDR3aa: CATSDSLGRSYNEQFF; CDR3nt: TGTGCCACCAGTGACTCATTGGGGAGATCCTACAATGAGCAGTTCTTC
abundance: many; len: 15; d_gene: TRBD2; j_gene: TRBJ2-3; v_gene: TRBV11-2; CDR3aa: CASSRTSGRADTQYF; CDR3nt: TGTGCCAGCAGCCGGACTAGCGGGAGGGCCGATACGCAGTATTTT
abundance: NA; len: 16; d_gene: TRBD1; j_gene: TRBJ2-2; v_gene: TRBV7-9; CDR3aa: CASSLRLYRGAGELFF; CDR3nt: TGTGCCAGCAGCTTACGCCTTTACAGGGGCGCCGGGGAGCTGTTTTTT
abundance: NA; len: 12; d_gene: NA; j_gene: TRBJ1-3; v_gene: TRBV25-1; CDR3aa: CASSPHGNTIYF; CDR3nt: TGTGCCAGCAGCCCCCATGGAAACACCATATATTTT
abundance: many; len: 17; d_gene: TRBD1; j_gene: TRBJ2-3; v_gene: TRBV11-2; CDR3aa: CASSLGVNRGPTDTQYF; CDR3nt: TGTGCCAGCAGCTTAGGGGTAAACAGGGGGCCCACAGATACGCAGTATTTT
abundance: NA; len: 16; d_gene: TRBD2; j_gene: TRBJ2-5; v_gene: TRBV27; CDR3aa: CASSGHSGGAFETQYF; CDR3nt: TGTGCCAGCAGTGGCCATAGCGGGGGGGCCTTTGAGACCCAGTACTTC
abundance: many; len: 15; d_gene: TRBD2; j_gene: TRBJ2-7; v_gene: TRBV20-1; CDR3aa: CSARDLTSGSYEQYF; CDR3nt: TGCAGTGCTAGAGATCTAACTAGCGGGAGTTACGAGCAGTACTTC
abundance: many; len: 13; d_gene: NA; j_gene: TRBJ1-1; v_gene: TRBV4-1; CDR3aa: CASSQEWNTEAFF; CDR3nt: TGCGCCAGCAGCCAAGAGTGGAACACTGAAGCTTTCTTT
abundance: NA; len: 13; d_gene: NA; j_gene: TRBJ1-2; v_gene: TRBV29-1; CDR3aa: CSVEDTDTYGYTF; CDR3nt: TGCAGCGTTGAAGATACAGACACCTATGGCTACACCTTC
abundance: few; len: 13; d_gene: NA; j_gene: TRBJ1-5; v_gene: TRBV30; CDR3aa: CAWSERYNQPQHF; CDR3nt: TGTGCCTGGAGTGAAAGATACAATCAGCCCCAGCATTTT
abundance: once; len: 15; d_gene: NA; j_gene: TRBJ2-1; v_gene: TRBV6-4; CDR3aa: CASSLRGRYYNEQFF; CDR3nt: TGTGCCAGCAGTTTGCGGGGGCGCTACTACAATGAGCAGTTCTTC
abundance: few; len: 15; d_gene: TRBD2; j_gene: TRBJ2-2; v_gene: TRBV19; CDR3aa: CASSPPGLNTGELFF; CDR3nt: TGTGCCAGTAGCCCTCCGGGACTAAACACCGGGGAGCTGTTTTTT
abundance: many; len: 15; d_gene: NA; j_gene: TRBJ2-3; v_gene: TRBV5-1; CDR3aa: CASSLDRPPPDTQYF; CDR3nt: TGCGCCAGCAGCTTGGACAGGCCCCCCCCGGATACGCAGTATTTT